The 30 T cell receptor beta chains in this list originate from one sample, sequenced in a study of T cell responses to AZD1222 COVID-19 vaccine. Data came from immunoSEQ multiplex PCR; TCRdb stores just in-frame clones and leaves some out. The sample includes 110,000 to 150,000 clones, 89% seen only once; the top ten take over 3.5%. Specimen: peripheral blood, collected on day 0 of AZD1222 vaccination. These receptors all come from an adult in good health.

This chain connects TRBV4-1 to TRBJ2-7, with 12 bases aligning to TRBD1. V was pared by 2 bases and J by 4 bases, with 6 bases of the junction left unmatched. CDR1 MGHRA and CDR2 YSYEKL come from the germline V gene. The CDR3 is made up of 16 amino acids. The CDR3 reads CASSQQGTGGLYEQYF. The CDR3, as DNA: TGCGCCAGCAGCCAACAAGGGACAGGGGGCTTATACGAGCAGTACTTC.

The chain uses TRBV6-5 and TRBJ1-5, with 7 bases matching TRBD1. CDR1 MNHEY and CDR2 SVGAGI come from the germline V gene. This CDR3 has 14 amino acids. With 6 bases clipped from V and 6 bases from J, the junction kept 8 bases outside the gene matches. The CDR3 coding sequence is TGTGCCAGCAGAAAGACAGGGCAAAGTCAGCCCCAGCATTTT. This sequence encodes CASRKTGQSQPQHF.

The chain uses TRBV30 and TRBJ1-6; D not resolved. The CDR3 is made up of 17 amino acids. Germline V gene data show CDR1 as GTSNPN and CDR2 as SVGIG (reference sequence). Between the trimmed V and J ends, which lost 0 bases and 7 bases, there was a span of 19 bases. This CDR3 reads CAWSVARLRSGNSPLHF. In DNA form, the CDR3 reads TGTGCCTGGAGTGTAGCCCGATTGAGATCCGGGAATTCACCCCTCCACTTT. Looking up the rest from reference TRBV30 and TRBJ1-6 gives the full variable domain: SQTIHQWPATLVQPVGSPLSLECTVEGTSNPNLYWYRQAAGRGLQLLFYSVGIGQISSEVPQNLSASRPQDRQFILSSKKLLLSDSGFYLCAWSVARLRSGNSPLHFGNGTRLTVT.

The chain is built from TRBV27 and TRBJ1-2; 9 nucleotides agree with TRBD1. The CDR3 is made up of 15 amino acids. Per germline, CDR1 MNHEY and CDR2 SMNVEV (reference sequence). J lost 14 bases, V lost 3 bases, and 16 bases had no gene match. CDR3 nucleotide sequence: TGTGCCAGCAGTTTCACAGGGGGCTTCCCCCGCGCTACGACCTTC. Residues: CASSFTGGFPRATTF.

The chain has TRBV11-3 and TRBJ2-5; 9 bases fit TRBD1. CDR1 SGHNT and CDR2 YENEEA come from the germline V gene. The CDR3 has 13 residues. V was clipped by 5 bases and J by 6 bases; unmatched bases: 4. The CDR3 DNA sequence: TGTGCCAGCAGCCGACAGGGGGGCAAGACCCAGTACTTC. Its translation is CASSRQGGKTQYF. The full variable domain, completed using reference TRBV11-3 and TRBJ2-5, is EAGVVQSPRYKIIEKKQPVAFWCNPISGHNTLYWYLQNLGQGPELLIRYENEEAVDDSQLPKDRFSAERLKGVDSTLKIQPAELGDSAVYLCASSRQGGKTQYFGPGTRLLVL.

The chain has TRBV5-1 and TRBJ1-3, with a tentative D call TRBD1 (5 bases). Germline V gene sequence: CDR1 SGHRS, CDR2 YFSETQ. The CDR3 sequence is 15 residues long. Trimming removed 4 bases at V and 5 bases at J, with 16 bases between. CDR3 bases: TGCGCCAGCAGCCCCGGCGGGGGAAGAAGAAACACCATATATTTT. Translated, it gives CASSPGGGRRNTIYF.

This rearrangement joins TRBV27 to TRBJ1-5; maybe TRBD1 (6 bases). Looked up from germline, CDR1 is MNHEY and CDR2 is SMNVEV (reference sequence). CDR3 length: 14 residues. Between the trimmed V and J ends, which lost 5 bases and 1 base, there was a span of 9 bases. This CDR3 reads CASSGQRSNQPQHF. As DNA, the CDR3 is TGTGCCAGCAGTGGACAGAGAAGCAATCAGCCCCAGCATTTT.

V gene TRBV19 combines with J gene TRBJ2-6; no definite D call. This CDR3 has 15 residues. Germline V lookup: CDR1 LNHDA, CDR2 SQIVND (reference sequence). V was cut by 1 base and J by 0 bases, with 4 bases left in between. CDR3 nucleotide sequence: TGTGCCAGTAGTATAGGGGGCTCTGGGGCCAACGTCCTGACTTTC. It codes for CASSIGGSGANVLTF.

CDR3 loop: CASRTVTRMNTEAFF. The DNA for the CDR3 is TGTGCCAGCCGGACGGTTACTCGTATGAACACTGAAGCTTTCTTT. This sequence joins TRBV13 and TRBJ1-1; D call uncertain. Germline V gene data show CDR1 as PRHDT and CDR2 as FYEKMQ (reference sequence). CDR3 length: 15 residues. V was shortened by 8 bases and J by 0 bases, with 16 bases between the two germline ends.

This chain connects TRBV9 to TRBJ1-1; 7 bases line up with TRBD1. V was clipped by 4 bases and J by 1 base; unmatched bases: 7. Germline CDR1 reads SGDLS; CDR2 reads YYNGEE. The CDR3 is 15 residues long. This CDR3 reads CASSPKGAANTEAFF. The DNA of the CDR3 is TGTGCCAGCAGCCCGAAGGGGGCAGCGAACACTGAAGCTTTCTTT.

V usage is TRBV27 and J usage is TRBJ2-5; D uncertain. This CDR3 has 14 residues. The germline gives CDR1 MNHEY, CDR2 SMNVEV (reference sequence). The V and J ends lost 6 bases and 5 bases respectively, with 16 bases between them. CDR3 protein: CASRIRGSRETQYF. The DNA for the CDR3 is TGTGCCAGCAGGATAAGAGGTTCGAGGGAGACCCAGTACTTC.

The chain's CDR3 is CSVLQQGSSSYEQYF. CDR3 DNA sequence: TGCAGCGTTCTACAACAGGGTTCAAGTTCTTACGAGCAGTACTTC. The chain couples TRBV29-1 to TRBJ2-7; D possibly corresponds to TRBD1 (6 bases). The germline gives CDR1 SQVTM, CDR2 ANQGSEA. Between the trimmed V and J ends, which lost 5 bases and 4 bases, there was a span of 21 bases. The CDR3 extends over 15 amino acids.

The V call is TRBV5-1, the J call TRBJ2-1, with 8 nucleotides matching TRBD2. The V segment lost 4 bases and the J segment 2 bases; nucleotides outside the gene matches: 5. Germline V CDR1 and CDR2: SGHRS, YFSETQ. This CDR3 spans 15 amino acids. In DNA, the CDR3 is TGCGCCAGCAGCATACTAGCGGAGGCCTACAATGAGCAGTTCTTC. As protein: CASSILAEAYNEQFF.

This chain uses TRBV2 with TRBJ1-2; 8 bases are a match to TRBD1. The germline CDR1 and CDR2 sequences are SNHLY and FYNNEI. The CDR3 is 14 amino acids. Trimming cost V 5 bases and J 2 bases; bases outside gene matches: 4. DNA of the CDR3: TGTGCCAGCAGTTTTACAGGGGGGAACTATGGCTACACCTTC. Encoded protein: CASSFTGGNYGYTF. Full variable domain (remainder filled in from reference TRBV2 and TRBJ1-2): EPEVTQTPSHQVTQMGQEVILRCVPISNHLYFYWYRQILGQKVEFLVSFYNNEISEKSEIFDDQFSVERPDGSNFTLKIRSTKLEDSAMYFCASSFTGGNYGYTFGSGTRLTVV.

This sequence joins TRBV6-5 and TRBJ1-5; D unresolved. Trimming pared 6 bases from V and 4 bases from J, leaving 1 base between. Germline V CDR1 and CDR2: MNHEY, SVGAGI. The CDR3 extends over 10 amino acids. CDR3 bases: TGTGCCAGCAGAAATCAGCCCCAGCATTTT. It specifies CASRNQPQHF.

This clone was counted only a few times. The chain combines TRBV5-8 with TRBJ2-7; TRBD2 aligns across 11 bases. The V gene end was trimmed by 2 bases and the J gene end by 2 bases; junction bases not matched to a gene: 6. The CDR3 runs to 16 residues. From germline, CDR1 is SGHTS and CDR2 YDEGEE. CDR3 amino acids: CASSFLGLAETYEQYF. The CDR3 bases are TGTGCCAGCAGCTTCTTGGGACTAGCGGAAACCTACGAGCAGTACTTC. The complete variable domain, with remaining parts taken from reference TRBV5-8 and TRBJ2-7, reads EAGVTQSPTHLIKTRGQQATLRCSPISGHTSVYWYQQALGLGLQFLLWYDEGEERNRGNFPPRFSGRQFPNYSSELNVNALELEDSALYLCASSFLGLAETYEQYFGPGTRLTVT.

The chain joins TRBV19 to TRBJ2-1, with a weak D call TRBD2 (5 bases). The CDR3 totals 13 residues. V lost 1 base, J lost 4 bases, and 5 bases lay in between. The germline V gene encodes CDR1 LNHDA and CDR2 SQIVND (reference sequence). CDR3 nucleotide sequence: TGTGCCAGTAGTATAGGACTATACAATGAGCAGTTCTTC. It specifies CASSIGLYNEQFF. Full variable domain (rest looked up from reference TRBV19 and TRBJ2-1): DGGITQSPKYLFRKEGQNVTLSCEQNLNHDAMYWYRQDPGQGLRLIYYSQIVNDFQKGDIAEGYSVSREKKESFPLTVTSAQKNPTAFYLCASSIGLYNEQFFGPGTRLTVL.

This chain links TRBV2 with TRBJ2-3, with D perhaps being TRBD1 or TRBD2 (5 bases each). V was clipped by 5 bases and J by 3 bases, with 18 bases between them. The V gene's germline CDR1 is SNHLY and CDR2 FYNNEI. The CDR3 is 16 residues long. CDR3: CASSPRGVVRTDTQYF. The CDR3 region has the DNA TGTGCCAGCAGTCCCCGAGGGGTAGTCAGGACAGATACGCAGTATTTT.

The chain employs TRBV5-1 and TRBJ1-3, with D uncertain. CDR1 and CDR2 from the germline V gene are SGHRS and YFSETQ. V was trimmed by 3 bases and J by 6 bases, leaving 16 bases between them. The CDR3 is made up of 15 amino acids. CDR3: CASSSPGTDANTIYF. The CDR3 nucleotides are TGCGCCAGCAGCTCACCGGGAACCGACGCAAACACCATATATTTT.

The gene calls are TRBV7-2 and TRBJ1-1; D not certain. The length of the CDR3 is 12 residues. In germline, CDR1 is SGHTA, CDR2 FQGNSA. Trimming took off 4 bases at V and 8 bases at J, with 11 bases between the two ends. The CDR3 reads CASSSPWEEAFF. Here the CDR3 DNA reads TGTGCCAGCAGCTCCCCTTGGGAAGAAGCTTTCTTT.

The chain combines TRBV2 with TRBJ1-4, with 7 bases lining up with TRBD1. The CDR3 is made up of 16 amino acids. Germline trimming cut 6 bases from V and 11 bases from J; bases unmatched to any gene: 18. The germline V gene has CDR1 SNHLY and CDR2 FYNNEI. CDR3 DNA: TGTGCCAGCAGGACCCCGGGACAGCCCATTCCACCGAAACTGTTTTTT. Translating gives CASRTPGQPIPPKLFF. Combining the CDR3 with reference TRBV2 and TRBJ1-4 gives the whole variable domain EPEVTQTPSHQVTQMGQEVILRCVPISNHLYFYWYRQILGQKVEFLVSFYNNEISEKSEIFDDQFSVERPDGSNFTLKIRSTKLEDSAMYFCASRTPGQPIPPKLFFGSGTQLSVL.

DNA for the CDR3: TGTGCCTGGAGTACAGGGGCTACTAACTATGGCTACACCTTC. It is translated as CAWSTGATNYGYTF. The genes are TRBV30 and TRBJ1-2; 7 bases are a match to TRBD1. This CDR3 region has 14 residues. Trimming removed 2 bases from V and 0 bases from J; junction bases left unmatched: 3. Germline CDR1 and CDR2: GTSNPN and SVGIG (reference sequence).

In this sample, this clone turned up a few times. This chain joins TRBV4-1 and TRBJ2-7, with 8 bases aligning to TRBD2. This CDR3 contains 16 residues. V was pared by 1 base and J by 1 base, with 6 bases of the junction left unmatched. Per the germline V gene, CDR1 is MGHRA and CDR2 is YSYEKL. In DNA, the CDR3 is TGCGCCAGCAGCCAAGGAGCGGGAGAACCTTCCTACGAGCAGTACTTC. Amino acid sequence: CASSQGAGEPSYEQYF.

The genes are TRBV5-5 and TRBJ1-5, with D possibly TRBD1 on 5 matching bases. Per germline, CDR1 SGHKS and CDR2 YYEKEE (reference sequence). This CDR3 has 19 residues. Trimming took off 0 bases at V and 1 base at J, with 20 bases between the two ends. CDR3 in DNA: TGTGCCAGCAGCTTGGTCTCTCTCGGGGGGTTTCTAAGCAATCAGCCCCAGCATTTT. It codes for CASSLVSLGGFLSNQPQHF.

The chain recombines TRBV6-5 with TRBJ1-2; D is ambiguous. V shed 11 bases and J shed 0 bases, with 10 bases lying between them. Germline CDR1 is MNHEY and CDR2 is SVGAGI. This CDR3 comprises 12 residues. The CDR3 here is CAAREANYGYTF. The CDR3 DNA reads TGTGCCGCTAGGGAGGCTAACTATGGCTACACCTTC.

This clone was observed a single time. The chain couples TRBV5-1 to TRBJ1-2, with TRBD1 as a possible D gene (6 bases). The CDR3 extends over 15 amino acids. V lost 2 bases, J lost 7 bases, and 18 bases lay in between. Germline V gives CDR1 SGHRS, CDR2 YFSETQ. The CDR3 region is CASSFPGQGFGGYTF. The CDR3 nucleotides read TGCGCCAGCAGCTTTCCCGGCCAGGGGTTCGGTGGCTACACCTTC.

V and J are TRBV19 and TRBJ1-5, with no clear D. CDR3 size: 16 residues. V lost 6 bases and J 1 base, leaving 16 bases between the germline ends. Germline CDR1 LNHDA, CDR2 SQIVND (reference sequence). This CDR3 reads CASREGFWESNQPQHF. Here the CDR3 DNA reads TGTGCCAGTAGAGAGGGTTTCTGGGAAAGCAATCAGCCCCAGCATTTT.

The CDR3 region is CASSSLIYEQYF. CDR3 DNA: TGTGCCAGCAGCTCCCTAATCTACGAGCAGTACTTC. The rearrangement joins TRBV7-8 to TRBJ2-7; no reliable D call. V shed 4 bases and J shed 3 bases, with 7 bases lying between them. The CDR3 length is 12 residues. From germline, CDR1 is SGHVS and CDR2 FQNEAQ.

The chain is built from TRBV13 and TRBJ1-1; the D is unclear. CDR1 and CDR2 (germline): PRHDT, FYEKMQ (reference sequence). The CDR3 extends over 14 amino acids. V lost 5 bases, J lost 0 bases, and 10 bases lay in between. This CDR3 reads CASSAWAMNTEAFF. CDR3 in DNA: TGTGCCAGCAGCGCCTGGGCTATGAACACTGAAGCTTTCTTT.

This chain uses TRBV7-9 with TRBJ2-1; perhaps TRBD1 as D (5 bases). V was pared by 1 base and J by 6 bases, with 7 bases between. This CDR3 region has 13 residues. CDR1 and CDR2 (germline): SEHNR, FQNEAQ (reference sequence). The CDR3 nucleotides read TGTGCCAGCAGCTTAGTCAGGGTCAATGAGCAGTTCTTC. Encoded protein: CASSLVRVNEQFF.